What follows is one T cell receptor (beta chain) and its context. This specimen comes from a study of blood T cell repertoires in COVID-19. Germline lookup yields CDR1 SGHVS and CDR2 FNYEAQ. V gave up 5 bases and J gave up 7 bases; unmatched junction bases: 12. This CDR3 has 16 residues. The method was immunoSEQ multiplex PCR; TCRdb's version includes in-frame clones alone and lacks a portion of them. The sample holds approximately 35,000 clones, 80% to 90% seen once. This chain joins TRBV7-6 and TRBJ1-5; 9 nucleotides agree with TRBD1. Sequencing input: peripheral blood. This TCR derives from a human donor in a cohort sampled during active COVID-19. CDR3 in amino acids: CASSPEQGAAVQPQHF. CDR3 DNA sequence: TGTGCCAGCAGCCCCGAACAGGGGGCGGCTGTCCAGCCCCAGCATTTT.